These T cell receptor beta chains were read from a single sample in a study of early T cells in non-severe SARS-CoV-2 infection. Each CDR3 protein gets one entry after TCRdb re-called the 5' RACE reads with MiXCR. This table holds about 61,000 distinct CDR3 sequences, roughly a tenth found once. Sequences were obtained from whole blood. All receptors derive from an adult who was a healthcare worker with PCR-confirmed SARS-CoV-2 infection or an uninfected control (not recorded which). CDR3s include the opening cysteine and the closing phenylalanine or tryptophan. Fields, in order: clone size, J gene, D gene, V gene, CDR3 protein, CDR3 DNA. D genes are given only for firm matches. Clone size appears in some rows only: once, few, many, or a class for an expanded clone.

clone_size: -
j_call: TRBJ2-5
d_call: -
v_call: TRBV4-1
cdr3_aa: CASSRDTEETQYF
cdr3_nt: TGCGCCAGCAGCCGGGACACAGAAGAGACCCAGTACTTC

clone_size: -
j_call: TRBJ2-2
d_call: TRBD2
v_call: TRBV5-1
cdr3_aa: CASSGLAGKAAGELFF
cdr3_nt: TGCGCCAGCAGCGGACTAGCGGGCAAAGCCGCCGGGGAGCTGTTTTTT

clone_size: few
j_call: TRBJ2-3
d_call: TRBD2
v_call: TRBV18
cdr3_aa: CASSPPGLAGDRDTQYF
cdr3_nt: TGTGCCAGCTCACCGCCGGGACTAGCGGGGGACCGAGATACGCAGTATTTT

clone_size: many
j_call: TRBJ1-2
d_call: -
v_call: TRBV7-9
cdr3_aa: CASSSLNYGYTF
cdr3_nt: TGTGCCAGCAGCTCATTGAACTATGGCTACACCTTC

clone_size: few
j_call: TRBJ2-3
d_call: -
v_call: TRBV5-8
cdr3_aa: CATGVGRGTDTQYF
cdr3_nt: TGTGCCACCGGAGTGGGCAGGGGCACAGATACGCAGTATTTT

clone_size: many
j_call: TRBJ2-7
d_call: -
v_call: TRBV4-3
cdr3_aa: CASSQERFHYEQYF
cdr3_nt: TGCGCCAGCAGCCAAGAGCGTTTCCACTACGAGCAGTACTTC

clone_size: many
j_call: TRBJ1-1
d_call: -
v_call: TRBV19
cdr3_aa: CASSISLGADTEAFF
cdr3_nt: TGTGCCAGTAGTATATCGTTGGGGGCTGACACTGAAGCTTTCTTT

clone_size: few
j_call: TRBJ1-1
d_call: -
v_call: TRBV20-1
cdr3_aa: CSAGGGGLNTEAFF
cdr3_nt: TGCAGTGCCGGAGGCGGGGGACTGAACACTGAAGCTTTCTTT

clone_size: many
j_call: TRBJ2-7
d_call: TRBD1
v_call: TRBV3-1
cdr3_aa: CASSHRQGLAYEQYF
cdr3_nt: TGTGCCAGCAGCCATCGACAGGGGTTGGCCTACGAGCAGTACTTC

clone_size: many
j_call: TRBJ1-1
d_call: -
v_call: TRBV7-9
cdr3_aa: CASSEVVAFF
cdr3_nt: TGTGCCAGCAGTGAGGTTGTCGCTTTCTTT

clone_size: many
j_call: TRBJ1-2
d_call: -
v_call: TRBV5-6
cdr3_aa: CASSFKTPELLGYTF
cdr3_nt: TGTGCCAGCAGCTTTAAAACACCGGAGCTCTTGGGCTACACCTTC

clone_size: many
j_call: TRBJ1-4
d_call: -
v_call: TRBV7-6
cdr3_aa: CASSLDGRDANEKLFF
cdr3_nt: TGTGCCAGCAGCTTAGACGGGCGGGACGCGAACGAAAAACTGTTTTTT